The T cell receptor beta chain under discussion was sequenced for a study of blood T cells in healthy people across ages. Study summary: About one barcoded beta molecule per two T cells was captured by template switching. Study conclusions and caveats: When set beside aged donors, long-lived donors presented more naive CD4+ cells and higher diversity. The study lacked donor CMV status, which possibly confounded expanded clonotype changes.

As concerns this clonotype: Its antigen is not identified.

It was with a sample-barcoded 5' primer and a J-beta primer mix that a second PCR of about 6 to 12 cycles was run. A template-switch adaptor that had 12 random nucleotides put a tag on each cDNA molecule. TCRdb processed the 5' RACE reads anew with MiXCR; each CDR3 protein has one entry. The sample includes 1.5 million to 2 million distinct CDR3 sequences, 30% to 40% of them seen just once. The germline gives CDR1 SGHTA, CDR2 FQGTGA. J was trimmed by 3 bases and V by 5 bases; bases with no gene match: 10. The CDR3 totals 17 residues. The sequenced material came from blood. This chain links TRBV7-3 with TRBJ2-5, with 12 bases that match TRBD2. The receptor was derived from a human donor in good health. CDR3 region: CASSPNLGLAGKETQYF. For the CDR3, the DNA is TGTGCCAGCAGCCCCAACCTCGGACTAGCGGGGAAAGAGACCCAGTACTTC.